The rows below give T cell receptor beta chains drawn from one sample of a study of shared clonotypes between healthy human individuals. Profiling relied on immunoSEQ multiplex PCR, and the TCRdb table lists in-frame clones only, not all of them. The profile shows over 850,000 clones, around 78% of them singletons. Sequencing was carried out using memory CD4+ T cells from PBMCs. These receptors were taken from a man younger than 30 in good health. Some clones in this sample may be carry-over from other donors' samples. The CDR3 runs from the conserved cysteine through the conserved F or W. Fields, in order: clone size, V gene, D gene, J gene, CDR3 DNA, CDR3 protein. A D gene is named only where the DNA matches it firmly. The listing skips clone size in some rows; elsewhere it reads once, few, many or a size class.

NA,TRBV27,TRBD1,TRBJ1-2,TGTGCCAGCAGCCCGCGACAGGGACACTATGGCTACACCTTC,CASSPRQGHYGYTF
NA,TRBV7-8,TRBD2,TRBJ2-3,TGTGCCAGCAGCTTACGCCTAGCGGGAGGAGATACGCAGTATTTT,CASSLRLAGGDTQYF
NA,TRBV6-1,NA,TRBJ1-6,TGTGCCAGCACCCCTGGGCAGGGAATCAATTCACCCCTCCACTTT,CASTPGQGINSPLHF
NA,TRBV7-9,TRBD2,TRBJ2-2,TGTGCCAGCAGGTCGCTAGCGGGAGGAACCGGGGAGCTGTTTTTT,CASRSLAGGTGELFF
NA,TRBV7-2,TRBD2,TRBJ2-2,TGTGCCAGCATGGCTAGCGGGAGGAGAGGCGGGGAGCTGTTTTTT,CASMASGRRGGELFF
NA,TRBV11-3,TRBD2,TRBJ2-7,TGTGCCAGCAGCCCAAAAGGGACTAGCGGGAGCCACGAGCAGTACTTC,CASSPKGTSGSHEQYF
NA,TRBV5-1,NA,TRBJ2-2,TGCGCCAGCAGCTACTGGACGTTCACCGGGGAGCTGTTTTTT,CASSYWTFTGELFF
NA,TRBV7-9,TRBD2,TRBJ2-5,TGTGCCAGCAACAAAGGGCAGCCTAGCGGACAAGAGACCCAGTACTTC,CASNKGQPSGQETQYF
NA,TRBV7-2,NA,TRBJ1-4,TGTGCCAGCAGCCCCTCGTACGCCCTGAATGAAAAACTGTTTTTT,CASSPSYALNEKLFF
NA,TRBV19,TRBD2,TRBJ2-7,TGTGCCAGTCAAGATCCTAAGAGGGGAGGGTACGAGCAGTACTTC,CASQDPKRGGYEQYF
NA,TRBV4-2,TRBD2,TRBJ2-7,TGTGCCAGCAGCCGGATCTGGGAAGCGGGAATCTCCTACGAGCAGTACTTC,CASSRIWEAGISYEQYF
NA,TRBV5-1,NA,TRBJ1-1,TGCGCCAGCAGTTTCTCGGGGGAGGAAGCTTTCTTT,CASSFSGEEAFF
NA,TRBV6-5,NA,TRBJ1-2,TGTGCCAGCAGTTATTATACCGGGACAAATGGCTACACCTTC,CASSYYTGTNGYTF
NA,TRBV5-5,NA,TRBJ1-1,TGTGCCAGCAGCTTCGAAGATGGGGGGGAAGCTTTCTTT,CASSFEDGGEAFF
NA,TRBV28,TRBD1,TRBJ2-5,TGTGCCAGCAGTTTAAGAGGGACAGTGGAGACCCAGTACTTC,CASSLRGTVETQYF
few,TRBV4-2,NA,TRBJ2-1,TGTGCCAGCAGCCAAGAAGGGGGGCAGACCAACAATGAGCAGTTCTTC,CASSQEGGQTNNEQFF
NA,TRBV28,TRBD1,TRBJ2-7,TGTGCCAGCAGTTCCGCAGGGGGACGGGCCTACGAGCAGTACTTC,CASSSAGGRAYEQYF
NA,TRBV28,TRBD1,TRBJ2-4,TGTGCCAGCAGTCCCGGGACAGGGGGCATTCAGTACTTC,CASSPGTGGIQYF
NA,TRBV15,NA,TRBJ2-7,TGTGCCACCAGCAGAGATTTGGGGGGCCTGGGTGAGCAGTACTTC,CATSRDLGGLGEQYF
once,TRBV7-8,NA,TRBJ1-5,TGTGCCAGCAGTTCGCTGAAGACACAGCCCCAGCATTTT,CASSSLKTQPQHF
NA,TRBV5-4,NA,TRBJ2-3,TGTGCCAGCAGCTTGGCAATGGACAGTCGTAGTGCGACAGATACGCAGTATTTT,CASSLAMDSRSATDTQYF
NA,TRBV19,NA,TRBJ1-1,TGTGCCAGTACGATGGACGTCGGGTACACTGAAGCTTTCTTT,CASTMDVGYTEAFF
NA,TRBV9,TRBD2,TRBJ2-2,TGTGCCAGCAGATCTCTCACTAGCGCCGGGGAGCTGTTTTTT,CASRSLTSAGELFF
NA,TRBV5-1,NA,TRBJ1-2,TGCGCCAGCAGCGGGGGGCTGGGCTACACCTTC,CASSGGLGYTF
once,TRBV11-2,NA,TRBJ2-3,TGTGCCAGCAGCTTAATGAGGGTTGATACGCAGTATTTT,CASSLMRVDTQYF
NA,TRBV28,NA,TRBJ1-4,TGTGCCAGCCTAAAAGGGGGAACTAATGAAAAACTGTTTTTT,CASLKGGTNEKLFF
NA,TRBV18,NA,TRBJ2-2,TGTGCCAGCTCACCACCAAACACCGGGGAGCTGTTTTTT,CASSPPNTGELFF
NA,TRBV6-1,NA,TRBJ1-2,TGTGCCAGCGAGCGACGGACTCAGAGCAGGGATGGCTACACCTTC,CASERRTQSRDGYTF
many,TRBV15,NA,TRBJ2-1,TGTGCCACCAGCAGAGGAGTGGACCACCACAATGAGCAGTTCTTC,CATSRGVDHHNEQFF
NA,TRBV12-5,NA,TRBJ1-2,TGTGCTAGTGGTCCGGGTATAGCTAACTATGGCTACACCTTC,CASGPGIANYGYTF
NA,TRBV6-5,TRBD1,TRBJ1-2,TGTGCCAGCAGTTCCACCGGGGACAGGGGGCCCGGCTACACCTTC,CASSSTGDRGPGYTF
NA,TRBV7-2,NA,TRBJ1-5,TGTGCCAGCAGCTTTCAGGTGTTAGGTCAGCCCCAGCATTTT,CASSFQVLGQPQHF
NA,TRBV14,NA,TRBJ2-5,TGTGCCAGCAGCCAGTCGTACCAAGAGACCCAGTACTTC,CASSQSYQETQYF
many,TRBV10-3,NA,TRBJ2-1,TGTGCCATCAGTGGGTGGGGAGCGGAGGCCCTAAGCTCCTACAATGAGCAGTTCTTC,CAISGWGAEALSSYNEQFF
NA,TRBV7-2,NA,TRBJ2-1,TGTGCCAGCAGCTTAGTTCTCTCTGGGGACAATGAGCAGTTCTTC,CASSLVLSGDNEQFF
NA,TRBV5-1,TRBD2,TRBJ2-3,TGCGCCAGCAGCCTTATGGCGGGAGGGCCCGAAGATACGCAGTATTTT,CASSLMAGGPEDTQYF
NA,TRBV7-9,NA,TRBJ1-5,TGTGCCAGCAGCTCAGGAGACATCGGGCCCCAGCACTTT,CASSSGDIGPQHF
NA,TRBV7-2,NA,TRBJ2-2,TGTGCCAGCAGCCACGCGCGGGAGCTGTTTTTT,CASSHARELFF
NA,TRBV10-3,NA,TRBJ2-3,TGTGCCTCCAATGGGGGGAGCACAGATACGCAGTATTTT,CASNGGSTDTQYF
once,TRBV18,TRBD1,TRBJ2-7,TGTGCCAGCTCACCCCTCGGGCAGGGGGTCTACGAGCAGTACTTC,CASSPLGQGVYEQYF
NA,TRBV2,NA,TRBJ2-7,TGTGCCAGCAATTATCAGGGGACCTACGAGCAGTACTTC,CASNYQGTYEQYF
NA,TRBV5-4,NA,TRBJ2-6,TGTGCCAGCAGCTTGGCCTCATTCCCAAACTCTGGGGCCAACGTCCTGACTTTC,CASSLASFPNSGANVLTF
NA,TRBV7-2,NA,TRBJ2-5,TGTGCCAGCAGCTTAGTGGTGGAGGGGACCCAGTACTTC,CASSLVVEGTQYF
NA,TRBV4-1,TRBD1,TRBJ1-2,TGCGCCAGCAGCCCATTGGGACAGGGGGGTGGCTACACCTTC,CASSPLGQGGGYTF
NA,TRBV7-9,NA,TRBJ2-2,TGTGCCAGCAGCTCAGCCTCCTACGGGGAGCTGTTTTTT,CASSSASYGELFF
once,TRBV7-2,NA,TRBJ2-5,TGTGCCAGCAGCCCCGGGTCACAAGAGACCCAGTACTTC,CASSPGSQETQYF
NA,TRBV4-1,NA,TRBJ2-4,TGCGCCAGCAGCCAAGATCTCCAAAACATTCAGTACTTC,CASSQDLQNIQYF
NA,TRBV28,NA,TRBJ2-7,TGTGCCAGCAAGTCAGGGGCCGAGCAGTACTTC,CASKSGAEQYF